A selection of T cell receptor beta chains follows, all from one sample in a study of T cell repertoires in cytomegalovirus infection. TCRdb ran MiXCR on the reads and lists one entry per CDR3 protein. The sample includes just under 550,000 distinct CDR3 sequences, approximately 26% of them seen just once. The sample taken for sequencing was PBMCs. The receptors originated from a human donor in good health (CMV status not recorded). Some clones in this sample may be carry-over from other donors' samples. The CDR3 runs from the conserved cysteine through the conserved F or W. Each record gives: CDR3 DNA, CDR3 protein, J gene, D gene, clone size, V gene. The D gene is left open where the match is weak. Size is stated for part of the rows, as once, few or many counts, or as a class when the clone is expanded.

cdr3_nt: TGTGCCAGCAGTCCCACAGGGGACAATGAGCAGTTCTTC
cdr3_aa: CASSPTGDNEQFF
j_call: TRBJ2-1
d_call: TRBD1
clone_size: .
v_call: TRBV7-9

cdr3_nt: TGTGCCAGCAGTGACACCACGGACGATAGCACCGGGGAGCTGTTTTTT
cdr3_aa: CASSDTTDDSTGELFF
j_call: TRBJ2-2
d_call: .
clone_size: few
v_call: TRBV25-1

cdr3_nt: TGCGCCAGCAGCCAAGATTCCATCAGGGGGGAGACCCAGTACTTC
cdr3_aa: CASSQDSIRGETQYF
j_call: TRBJ2-5
d_call: TRBD1
clone_size: .
v_call: TRBV4-3

cdr3_nt: TGTGGAATAATCAGGGGTAATCGACAAGAGACCCAGTACTTC
cdr3_aa: CGIIRGNRQETQYF
j_call: TRBJ2-5
d_call: .
clone_size: few
v_call: TRBV2

cdr3_nt: TGTGCCAGCAGCCAACAAGGGACAGGGGATTACGAGCAGTACTTC
cdr3_aa: CASSQQGTGDYEQYF
j_call: TRBJ2-7
d_call: TRBD1
clone_size: .
v_call: TRBV4-2

cdr3_nt: TGTGCCAGCAGCTTAGGAGTTGAGCAGTTCTTC
cdr3_aa: CASSLGVEQFF
j_call: TRBJ2-1
d_call: .
clone_size: many
v_call: TRBV7-9

cdr3_nt: TGCAGTGCACAGAGGGGGACGGAGGCCTACGAGCAGTACTTC
cdr3_aa: CSAQRGTEAYEQYF
j_call: TRBJ2-7
d_call: .
clone_size: once
v_call: TRBV20-1

cdr3_nt: TGTGCCAGCAGTTTCAGGGGCGGGCAGGAAAAACTGTTTTTT
cdr3_aa: CASSFRGGQEKLFF
j_call: TRBJ1-4
d_call: .
clone_size: .
v_call: TRBV12-3/TRBV12-4

cdr3_nt: TGTGCCAGCAGCCAAGATCGGACAGCGGGCTTTACAAACGAGCAGTACTTC
cdr3_aa: CASSQDRTAGFTNEQYF
j_call: TRBJ2-7
d_call: .
clone_size: .
v_call: TRBV3-1

cdr3_nt: TGTGCTAGTGGTTTGAATGGGGACTATGGCTACACCTTC
cdr3_aa: CASGLNGDYGYTF
j_call: TRBJ1-2
d_call: .
clone_size: few
v_call: TRBV12-5

cdr3_nt: TGTGCCAGCAGTTTAGGGGACAGGGGGCGCGGTAATGAGCAGTTCTTC
cdr3_aa: CASSLGDRGRGNEQFF
j_call: TRBJ2-1
d_call: TRBD1
clone_size: .
v_call: TRBV28

cdr3_nt: TGTGCCAGCAGCTTGGAGTACTCCTCCTTCTCAGCGGGAGCCCACACCGGGGAGCTGTTTTTT
cdr3_aa: CASSLEYSSFSAGAHTGELFF
j_call: TRBJ2-2
d_call: TRBD2
clone_size: .
v_call: TRBV5-5

cdr3_nt: TGTGCCAGCAGCCCGGAGTGGGGAGGAAACACCATATATTTT
cdr3_aa: CASSPEWGGNTIYF
j_call: TRBJ1-3
d_call: .
clone_size: few
v_call: TRBV4-2

cdr3_nt: TGTGCCAGCAGTGAAACGGGGGCAGATACGCAGTATTTT
cdr3_aa: CASSETGADTQYF
j_call: TRBJ2-3
d_call: .
clone_size: few
v_call: TRBV2

cdr3_nt: TGTGCCAGCAGTTACACACGAAGTCCGGGGACGGGGAACACTGAAGCTTTCTTT
cdr3_aa: CASSYTRSPGTGNTEAFF
j_call: TRBJ1-1
d_call: .
clone_size: few
v_call: TRBV6-5

cdr3_nt: TGTGCCAGCAGCCCGCGGTTGGGGCTTGGTGGAAACACCATATATTTT
cdr3_aa: CASSPRLGLGGNTIYF
j_call: TRBJ1-3
d_call: .
clone_size: .
v_call: TRBV7-8

cdr3_nt: TGTGCCAGCAGTCCGGGACTAGCGGGAGCAGATACGCAGTATTTT
cdr3_aa: CASSPGLAGADTQYF
j_call: TRBJ2-3
d_call: TRBD2
clone_size: many
v_call: TRBV7-6

cdr3_nt: TGTGCCATCAGTGCGGGGACTAGAAGCTCCTACGAGCAGTACTTC
cdr3_aa: CAISAGTRSSYEQYF
j_call: TRBJ2-7
d_call: TRBD2
clone_size: few
v_call: TRBV10-3

cdr3_nt: TGTGCCAGCACCGCACCGGGACAGGGAAGAAACACCATATATTTT
cdr3_aa: CASTAPGQGRNTIYF
j_call: TRBJ1-3
d_call: TRBD1
clone_size: .
v_call: TRBV12-3/TRBV12-4

cdr3_nt: TGCGCCAGCAGCCACACGACAGGGGAGGGCTACACCTTC
cdr3_aa: CASSHTTGEGYTF
j_call: TRBJ1-2
d_call: TRBD1
clone_size: .
v_call: TRBV4-1

cdr3_nt: TGTGCCAGCAGTGAAGGAATACTAGCGGGAGGCCTCACAGATACGCAGTATTTT
cdr3_aa: CASSEGILAGGLTDTQYF
j_call: TRBJ2-3
d_call: TRBD2
clone_size: .
v_call: TRBV6-1

cdr3_nt: TGTGCCAGCAGTACAGCGGGAGTTACCGGGGAGCTGTTTTTT
cdr3_aa: CASSTAGVTGELFF
j_call: TRBJ2-2
d_call: TRBD2
clone_size: .
v_call: TRBV6-2/TRBV6-3

cdr3_nt: TGTGCCAGCAGTCTTACCTGGAGACAGACTGAAGCTTTCTTT
cdr3_aa: CASSLTWRQTEAFF
j_call: TRBJ1-1
d_call: .
clone_size: few
v_call: TRBV6-2/TRBV6-3

cdr3_nt: TGTGCCAGTAGTTTCGCCGGGACTAGCGTACAAGAGACCCAGTACTTC
cdr3_aa: CASSFAGTSVQETQYF
j_call: TRBJ2-5
d_call: TRBD2
clone_size: few
v_call: TRBV19

cdr3_nt: TGTGCCAGCAGTCATCCGGGACAGGGGGGCGCCGGGGAGCTGTTTTTT
cdr3_aa: CASSHPGQGGAGELFF
j_call: TRBJ2-2
d_call: TRBD1
clone_size: .
v_call: TRBV6-2/TRBV6-3

cdr3_nt: TGTGCCAGCAGCCCCTCGTGGGCTAGCGGGCACAATGAGCAGTTCTTC
cdr3_aa: CASSPSWASGHNEQFF
j_call: TRBJ2-1
d_call: TRBD2
clone_size: few
v_call: TRBV12-3/TRBV12-4

cdr3_nt: TGCAGCGTGAAGAGGTGGGGGGGACAGGGAGGCGATGAGCAGTTCTTC
cdr3_aa: CSVKRWGGQGGDEQFF
j_call: TRBJ2-1
d_call: TRBD1
clone_size: .
v_call: TRBV29-1

cdr3_nt: TGTGCCAGCAGCTCCCGGGGTGGGTCAACCACAGATACGCAGTATTTT
cdr3_aa: CASSSRGGSTTDTQYF
j_call: TRBJ2-3
d_call: .
clone_size: many
v_call: TRBV7-9

cdr3_nt: TGTGCCAGCAGCCGCCGGTCCCCTGGTAATGAGCAGTTCTTC
cdr3_aa: CASSRRSPGNEQFF
j_call: TRBJ2-1
d_call: .
clone_size: .
v_call: TRBV12-3/TRBV12-4

cdr3_nt: TGTGCCAGCAGCCTTGGGGGGCTCGGCAATCAGCCCCAGCATTTT
cdr3_aa: CASSLGGLGNQPQHF
j_call: TRBJ1-5
d_call: .
clone_size: many
v_call: TRBV12-3/TRBV12-4

cdr3_nt: TGTGCCACCCCAAGGCCCCCTAGCGGGAACACCGGGGAGCTGTTTTTT
cdr3_aa: CATPRPPSGNTGELFF
j_call: TRBJ2-2
d_call: TRBD2
clone_size: many
v_call: TRBV6-1

cdr3_nt: TGTGCCAGCAGCGCGCAGACAGGGACCTATAATGAAAAACTGTTTTTT
cdr3_aa: CASSAQTGTYNEKLFF
j_call: TRBJ1-4
d_call: TRBD1
clone_size: .
v_call: TRBV11-2

cdr3_nt: TGTGCCTGGAGGGGGGCTAACTCTGGGGCCAACGTCCTGACTTTC
cdr3_aa: CAWRGANSGANVLTF
j_call: TRBJ2-6
d_call: .
clone_size: .
v_call: TRBV30